Sequencing of this T cell receptor (beta chain) was carried out in a study of shared clonotypes between healthy human individuals. As defined, naive CD8 cells were CD45RO-negative and positively selected for CCR7, with terminally differentiated effector memory CD45RA+ cells excluded. Adult Caucasians living in Nashville, Tennessee made up all of the donors. Evenly divided among several immunoSEQ plates was the genomic DNA of each subset. Here immunoSEQ multiplex PCR was the method, and the copy in TCRdb shows in-frame clones only, minus some. Of some 2,000,000 clones detected, less than 95% appear once; the ten largest clones hold roughly 1.1%. V dropped 5 bases and J dropped 5; count of bases not matched to a gene: 9. Looked up from germline, CDR1 is MGHRA and CDR2 is YSYEKL. This CDR3 is 15 amino acids long.

Sequencing used naive CD8+ T cells sorted from blood. The rearrangement joins TRBV4-1 to TRBJ1-1, with 9 bases matching TRBD1. The clonotype was recovered from a man younger than 35 in good health. CDR3 sequence (DNA): TGCGCCAGCAGCTCCCAACAGGGGGCGCTGACTGAAGCTTTCTTT. This translates into CASSSQQGALTEAFF.